One sample yielded the 29 T cell receptor beta chains listed below, sequenced in a study of blood T cells in healthy people across ages. The authors ran a second PCR of roughly 6 to 12 cycles using a sample-barcoded 5' primer and a J-beta primer mix. TCRdb itself ran the 5' RACE reads through MiXCR, one entry per CDR3 protein. The sample shows about 670,000 distinct CDR3 sequences, less than 45% of them seen only once. Source material: blood. The source is a man older than 75 in good health.

About this clonotype itself: A read error is possible here, since a much larger clone lies one base away. The rearrangement joins TRBV5-1 to TRBJ2-5; D is undetermined. CDR3 length equals 15 residues. With 0 bases removed from V and 5 bases from J, the gap between germline ends came to 14 bases. From germline, CDR1 is SGHRS and CDR2 YFSETQ. The CDR3 bases are TGCGCCAGCAGCTTGGATTGCTCGGGTGGGGAGACCCAGTACTTC. Protein: CASSLDCSGGETQYF.

The chain joins TRBV28 to TRBJ2-5; TRBD2 is a possible D gene (6 bases). Matching the DNA end better, TRBJ2-7 makes the J call doubtful. Germline V gene lookup returns CDR1 MDHEN and CDR2 SYDVKM. The CDR3 contains 13 residues. CDR3 coding DNA: TGTGCCAGCATTGCCGGGAGTCTCAACGAGCAGTACTTC. Protein sequence: CASIAGSLNEQYF.

The chain is built from TRBV20-1 and TRBJ1-2; a weak D match, TRBD1 (5 bases). The length of the CDR3 is 13 residues. V lost 7 bases and J 8 bases, leaving 20 bases between the germline ends. The V gene's germline CDR1 is DFQATT and CDR2 SNEGSKA (reference sequence). CDR3: CSVVLGTLGGYTF. In nucleotides, the CDR3 is TGCAGTGTGGTTTTAGGGACGTTGGGGGGCTACACCTTC.

The rearrangement uses TRBV5-6 and TRBJ2-3; 9 bases match TRBD1. CDR1 SGHDT and CDR2 YYEEEE come from the germline V gene. V gave up 3 bases and J gave up 3 bases; unmatched junction bases: 5. This CDR3 has 15 residues. CDR3 residues: CASSWDRDRTDTQYF. The DNA of the CDR3 is TGTGCCAGCAGCTGGGACAGGGATAGGACAGATACGCAGTATTTT.

This clonotype turned up a few times. This rearrangement joins TRBV12-3 or TRBV12-4 to TRBJ2-4; a weak D match, TRBD1 (5 bases). V lost 5 bases and J 5 bases, leaving 10 bases between the germline ends. The CDR3 contains 13 residues. CDR3 sequence: CASSPSTENIQYF. The CDR3 DNA reads TGTGCCAGCAGTCCGTCGACAGAAAACATTCAGTACTTC.

This CDR3 is CSASSGRAGEQFF. CDR3 nucleotide sequence: TGCAGTGCTAGTAGCGGGAGGGCCGGTGAGCAGTTCTTC. V gene TRBV20-1 combines with J gene TRBJ2-1; 11 bases are shared with TRBD2. The germline V gene encodes CDR1 DFQATT and CDR2 SNEGSKA (reference sequence). The CDR3 totals 13 residues. V was clipped by 3 bases and J by 9 bases; unmatched bases: 4.

V gene TRBV20-1 combines with J gene TRBJ2-7; 7 nucleotides agree with TRBD2. V shed 5 bases and J 3 bases; nucleotides not matched to a gene: 16. The CDR3 is 16 residues long. Looked up from germline, CDR1 is DFQATT and CDR2 is SNEGSKA (reference sequence). The chain's CDR3 is CSAQGWSASGNYEQYF. As DNA, the CDR3 is TGCAGTGCTCAGGGCTGGTCGGCTAGCGGAAACTACGAGCAGTACTTC.

The V and J genes are TRBV6-6 and TRBJ2-1; tentative D call: TRBD2 (6 bases). This CDR3 region has 15 residues. V was clipped by 7 bases and J by 4 bases, with 17 bases between them. Per germline, CDR1 MNHNY and CDR2 SVGAGI (reference sequence). CDR3 coding DNA: TGTGCCAGCAAGAAAGGGTCTAGCGAGTACAATGAGCAGTTCTTC. Its protein is CASKKGSSEYNEQFF.

This rearrangement joins TRBV29-1 to TRBJ2-7; the D is unclear. This CDR3 has 12 amino acids. V lost 2 bases and J lost 2, with 7 bases in between. The germline V gene has CDR1 SQVTM and CDR2 ANQGSEA. The CDR3 sequence is CSVERRPYEQYF. In DNA, the CDR3 is TGCAGCGTTGAAAGGCGCCCCTACGAGCAGTACTTC.

The V gene is TRBV20-1, the J gene TRBJ2-3, with a tentative D call TRBD2 (5 bases). V lost 5 bases to trimming and J lost 2 bases, with 20 bases between them. The CDR3 is made up of 16 amino acids. Germline CDR1 DFQATT, CDR2 SNEGSKA (reference sequence). The CDR3 bases are TGCAGTGCTCCGGGGTGGGAGTTGGTAGCCACAGATACGCAGTATTTT. It translates to CSAPGWELVATDTQYF.

The chain couples TRBV6-2 or TRBV6-3 to TRBJ2-7, with D perhaps matching TRBD1 or TRBD2 (6 bases each). CDR1 and CDR2 from the germline V gene are MNHEY and SVGEGT. Trimming took 0 bases from V and 3 from J, leaving 18 bases between them. This CDR3 is 17 amino acids long. CDR3 amino acids: CASSYSYLPGALYEQYF. Written as DNA, the CDR3 is TGTGCCAGCAGTTACTCGTACCTCCCGGGGGCCCTCTACGAGCAGTACTTC.

This rearrangement joins TRBV24-1 to TRBJ2-1; the match to TRBD2 covers 10 bases. Germline CDR1 reads KGHDR; CDR2 reads SFDVKD. The junction had 14 bases not matched to a gene; V was cut back by 5 bases and J by 8 bases. The CDR3 has 17 residues. The CDR3 DNA reads as TGTGCCACCAGTGTCCGCCGTGCTAGCGGGAGTTCCGATGAGCAGTTCTTC. This gives the protein CATSVRRASGSSDEQFF.

The rearrangement links TRBV20-1 to TRBJ2-7; maybe TRBD2 (6 bases). Germline loops: CDR1 DFQATT, CDR2 SNEGSKA (reference sequence). The CDR3 extends over 13 amino acids. The V and J ends lost 4 bases and 2 bases respectively, with 12 bases between them. In nucleotides, the CDR3 is TGCAGTGCTACGGGGGTGGGGGCCTACGAGCAGTACTTC. Translation gives CSATGVGAYEQYF.

Only a few counts were recorded for this clonotype. This chain links TRBV6-1 with TRBJ1-2; TRBD1 matches at 7 bases. Germline values: CDR1 MNHNS, CDR2 SASEGT. Trimming removed 3 bases from V and 7 bases from J; junction bases left unmatched: 2. This CDR3 spans 12 amino acids. The CDR3 DNA sequence: TGTGCCAGCAGTGAGACAGGGCGTGGCTACACCTTC. This sequence encodes CASSETGRGYTF.

The rearrangement joins TRBV10-3 to TRBJ2-7, with TRBD1 matching 9 bases. Looked up from germline, CDR1 is ENHRY and CDR2 is SYGVKD. V was clipped by 3 bases and J by 1 base; unmatched bases: 7. The CDR3 is 16 residues long. The CDR3 bases are TGTGCCATCAGTGAAGCTTTGGGACAGGGATCCTACGAGCAGTACTTC. Its protein is CAISEALGQGSYEQYF.

Concerning this clonotype: A read error may explain this, as a much larger clone is one base away. The CDR3 DNA reads TGCAGCGTTGTCCCCAACGGAAGATCGGTTTTCTTT. Translating it yields CSVVPNGRSVFF. This sequence joins TRBV29-1 and TRBJ1-1; D unresolved. Germline V gives CDR1 SQVTM, CDR2 ANQGSEA. V lost 4 bases to trimming and J lost 13 bases, with 19 bases between them. The CDR3 runs to 12 residues.

This rearrangement joins TRBV14 to TRBJ1-2, with D maybe TRBD1 (5 bases). The V gene lost 2 bases and the J gene lost 8 bases, with 15 bases spanning the gap. Looked up from germline, CDR1 is SGHDN and CDR2 is FVKESK. The CDR3 is 14 amino acids. The CDR3 here is CASSQRRGTRGYTF. The CDR3 DNA reads TGTGCCAGCAGCCAAAGAAGGGGTACGCGGGGCTACACCTTC.

This clonotype was counted ten times or more. This chain joins TRBV4-3 and TRBJ2-2, with 10 bases aligning to TRBD2. The V segment lost 6 bases and the J segment 0 bases; nucleotides outside the gene matches: 4. Germline V gene lookup returns CDR1 LGHNA and CDR2 YSLEER. The CDR3 has 16 residues. Here the CDR3 reads CASRRTSGANTGELFF. The CDR3 DNA sequence: TGCGCCAGCAGGAGGACTAGCGGCGCGAACACCGGGGAGCTGTTTTTT.

DNA of the CDR3: TGTGTTATACGCGGTCCGGGGCACACTGAAGCTTTCTTT. Translated, it gives CVIRGPGHTEAFF. V is TRBV6-5 and J is TRBJ1-1; a possible D gene is TRBD1 (5 bases). Germline V lookup: CDR1 MNHEY, CDR2 SVGAGI. This CDR3 region has 13 residues.

This chain connects TRBV29-1 to TRBJ2-3, with TRBD2 matching 9 bases. This CDR3 comprises 15 residues. V shed 3 bases and J 4 bases; nucleotides not matched to a gene: 8. Germline V gene sequence: CDR1 SQVTM, CDR2 ANQGSEA. The CDR3 is CSVELGKREADTQYF. The CDR3 DNA reads as TGCAGCGTTGAGTTGGGTAAGCGGGAGGCAGATACGCAGTATTTT.

This chain connects TRBV18 to TRBJ2-5, with 9 positions matching TRBD2. Gene TRBJ2-7 matches the end of the DNA better, so the J call may be wrong. The V gene's germline CDR1 is KGHSH and CDR2 LQKENI. The CDR3 spans 14 residues. CDR3 region: CASSPQSSGDEQYF. In DNA, the CDR3 is TGTGCCAGCTCACCACAGTCTAGCGGGGACGAGCAGTACTTC.

The chain links TRBV6-1 to TRBJ2-7; D possibly matches TRBD1 or TRBD2 (6 bases each). CDR3 size: 12 residues. CDR1 and CDR2 (germline): MNHNS, SASEGT. Trimming took off 6 bases at V and 7 bases at J, with 13 bases between the two ends. CDR3 nucleotides: TGTGCCAGCAGAGGGGGGCCCAATGAGCAGTACTTC. Translation gives CASRGGPNEQYF.

The chain joins TRBV25-1 to TRBJ2-7; the D gene is possibly TRBD1 (5 bases). Trimming left V 2 bases short and J 4 bases short, with 12 bases between. The germline V gene encodes CDR1 MGHDK and CDR2 SYGVNS. The CDR3 runs to 14 residues. The CDR3 sequence: CASSEHRQGYEQYF. The DNA for the CDR3 is TGTGCCAGCAGTGAACACCGCCAGGGTTACGAGCAGTACTTC.

This sequence joins TRBV10-3 and TRBJ2-7; 7 positions agree with TRBD1. J gave up 1 base and V 3 bases, and 6 bases lay outside the gene matches. This CDR3 is built from 15 residues. Germline values: CDR1 ENHRY, CDR2 SYGVKD. CDR3 protein: CAISDPQGWSYEQYF. CDR3 coding DNA: TGTGCCATCAGTGACCCACAGGGGTGGTCCTACGAGCAGTACTTC.

The rearrangement joins TRBV27 to TRBJ2-6, with D perhaps matching TRBD1 (5 bases). The CDR3 has 16 residues. Germline CDR1 is MNHEY and CDR2 is SMNVEV (reference sequence). V was shortened by 2 bases and J by 0 bases, with 8 bases between the two germline ends. The CDR3 DNA reads as TGTGCCAGCAGTTTAAGACAGACCTCTGGGGCCAACGTCCTGACTTTC. This sequence encodes CASSLRQTSGANVLTF.

This chain uses TRBV29-1 with TRBJ2-5; 12 bases align to TRBD1. The end of the DNA is better explained by TRBJ2-7, so the J call may be wrong. The CDR3 extends over 15 amino acids. CDR1 and CDR2 (germline): SQVTM, ANQGSEA. The CDR3: CSARDRDRGLNEQYF. The CDR3 DNA reads TGCAGCGCCCGCGACCGGGACAGGGGGCTCAACGAGCAGTACTTC.

For this clonotype: With a much larger clone just one base away, this may be a read error. This rearrangement joins TRBV28 to TRBJ2-7; D is undetermined. The J call may not be correct, given that the DNA end is closer to TRBJ2-5. Germline loops: CDR1 MDHEN, CDR2 SYDVKM. CDR3 length equals 11 residues. CDR3 loop: CASRYRETQYF. The CDR3 nucleotides are TGTGCCAGCAGGTACCGAGAGACCCAGTACTTC.

This clonotype was counted only a few times. The V gene is TRBV5-1, the J gene TRBJ2-1, with D hard to call. Trimming stripped 3 bases from V and 0 bases from J, with 13 bases between. The CDR3 runs 16 residues. Germline CDR1 is SGHRS and CDR2 is YFSETQ. This CDR3 reads CASSSGRSSSYNEQFF. CDR3 DNA sequence: TGCGCCAGCAGCTCCGGACGGTCGAGCTCCTACAATGAGCAGTTCTTC.

This clonotype was observed a few times. This chain connects TRBV7-6 to TRBJ2-5, with D perhaps matching TRBD1 or TRBD2 (6 bases each). V gave up 0 bases and J gave up 5 bases, with 16 bases separating them. The germline CDR1 and CDR2 sequences are SGHVS and FNYEAQ. The CDR3 loop spans 16 amino acids. Written as DNA, the CDR3 is TGTGCCAGCAGCTTAGCTCCGAAGGGGGGTGGGGAGACCCAGTACTTC. Protein: CASSLAPKGGGETQYF.